This T cell receptor (beta chain) was identified in a study of shared clonotypes between healthy human individuals. This CDR3 is built from 12 residues. V was shortened by 5 bases and J by 6 bases, with 7 bases between the two germline ends. The germline gives CDR1 MDHEN, CDR2 SYDVKM. Libraries were prepared by immunoSEQ multiplex PCR; TCRdb keeps only in-frame clonotypes and omits some of them. The sample comprises about 1,900,000 clones, roughly 94% of which are singletons, and more than 0.95% rests with the top ten. Naivety among CD8 cells was defined by CD45RO negativity and positive CCR7 selection, thereby excluding terminally differentiated effector memory CD45RA+ cells.

Sample: naive CD8+ T cells sorted from blood. The chain has TRBV28 and TRBJ1-4; D is undetermined. This clonotype was sampled from a young man in good health. CDR3 nucleotides: TGTGCCAGCAGTGGTAAATATGAAAAACTGTTTTTT. This gives the protein CASSGKYEKLFF.